This T cell receptor beta chain was profiled in a study of blood T cell repertoires in COVID-19 (dated by TCRdb to the early 2020s). Turning to the overall study: The collaborator samples originated in the United States, Italy and Spain and spanned the acute and convalescent phases of COVID-19. The prospective study material was composed of cDNA or gDNA derived from T cells, B-cell-depleted T cells, or PBMCs. The sample metadata nearly always contained a de-identified subject ID, COVID-19 status, age in years and sex. Subjects who had been exposed to COVID-19, were actively infected with it, or had recovered from it provided the deeply sampled blood TCRbeta repertoires that made up the dataset. Samples came from the ongoing ImmuneRACE study (first 160 participants) plus 1,254 subjects from 6 global collaborators. A freely available public database, intended as a resource for researchers studying the immune response to SARS-CoV-2, is where the repertoires were released. HLA class I and class II types, where available, came from metadata supplied by the sample provider rather than from assay-based typing. The research as a whole found: The amount of clinical and demographic metadata varied by source and participant and was provided uncurated.

Whole blood was collected in K2EDTA tubes by collaborating institutions according to the institutions' own protocols. Collaborator samples were shipped for TCRbeta analysis as frozen whole blood, isolated PBMCs, or DNA extracted from either sample type. Points on this clone: This clone's antigen is unknown. Per-base qualities were not stored, and no clone one base away is much larger.

The immunoSEQ Assay, a bias-controlled multiplex PCR, was used to amplify TCRbeta CDR3 regions from genomic DNA. On the study's bioinformatics: The number of nucleated cells in each sample was estimated by amplification of reference gene primers within the assay. To quantify the absolute abundance of each unique TCRbeta CDR3 rearrangement, sequence reads were collapsed and filtered. For each sample, productive Simpson clonality was calculated as the square root of Simpson's diversity index over productive rearrangements. TCRdb limited this immuneACCESS table to in-frame rearrangements with V and J called. A share of clones is missing; checked studies link under half to unresolved V genes, and the rest is unexplained. The V and J calls and clone size are taken from that table; D and trimming were inferred from the DNA. The sample includes about 400,000 clones, with about 88% observed a single time. The top ten constitute approximately 2.9% of the sample.

Spanning cysteine to phenylalanine, the CDR3 consists of 15 amino acids. Only CDR3 DNA remains: 45 bases, in frame from the first base. Relative to germline, V is 6 bases shorter and J is 3 bases shorter, with 12 bases between their ends. The germline V gene specifies ENHRY as CDR1 and SYGVKD as CDR2. The TCR originated in a human donor in a cohort sampled during active COVID-19. The sequenced sample consisted of peripheral blood. The rearranged segments are TRBV10-3 and TRBJ1-6, with TRBD1 as a weak D call on 6 bases. Read as DNA, the sequence is TGTGCCATCAGCTTAACAGGGAACTATAATTCACCCCTCCACTTT. This is translated as CAISLTGNYNSPLHF.